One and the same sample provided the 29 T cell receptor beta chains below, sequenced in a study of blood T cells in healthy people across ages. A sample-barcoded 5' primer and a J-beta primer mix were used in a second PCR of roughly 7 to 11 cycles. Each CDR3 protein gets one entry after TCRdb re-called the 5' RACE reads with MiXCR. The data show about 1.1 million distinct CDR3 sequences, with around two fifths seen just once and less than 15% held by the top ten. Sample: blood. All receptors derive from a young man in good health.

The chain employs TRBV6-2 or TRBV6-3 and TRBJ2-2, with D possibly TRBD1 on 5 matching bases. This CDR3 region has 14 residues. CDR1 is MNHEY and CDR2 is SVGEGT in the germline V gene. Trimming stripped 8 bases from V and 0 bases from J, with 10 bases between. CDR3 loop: CASRRTTNTGELFF. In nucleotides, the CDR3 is TGTGCCAGCCGTAGGACAACGAACACCGGGGAGCTGTTTTTT.

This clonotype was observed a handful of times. The DNA for the CDR3 is TGCAGTGCTAGAGAGTTTGGGAACACTGAAGCTTTCTTT. This codes for CSAREFGNTEAFF. The genes are TRBV20-1 and TRBJ1-1; D unclear. The V gene's germline CDR1 is DFQATT and CDR2 SNEGSKA (reference sequence). The V end lost 0 bases, the J end lost 1 base, and 6 bases lay between the germline ends. The CDR3 runs 13 residues.

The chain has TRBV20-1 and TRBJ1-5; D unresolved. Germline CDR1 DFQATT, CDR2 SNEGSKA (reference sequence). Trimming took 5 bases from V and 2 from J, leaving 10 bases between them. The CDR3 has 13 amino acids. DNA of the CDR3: TGCAGTGCTCCGGCGACGGGCAATCAGCCCCAGCATTTT. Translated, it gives CSAPATGNQPQHF.

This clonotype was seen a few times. The CDR3 reads CAIQDRVGYNEQFF. The CDR3 nucleotides are TGTGCCATCCAAGACAGGGTGGGCTACAATGAGCAGTTCTTC. V is TRBV6-2 or TRBV6-3 and J is TRBJ2-1, with 7 positions matching TRBD1. CDR1 is MNHEY, CDR2 SVGEGT, per germline. Trimming at V came to 10 bases and at J to 3 bases, leaving 9 bases not matched to a gene. The CDR3 has 14 residues.

In nucleotides, the CDR3 is TGCAGCGTTACGACTAGCAGATTCCAAGAGACCCAGTACTTC. Its protein product is CSVTTSRFQETQYF. The rearrangement uses TRBV29-1 and TRBJ2-5; 7 bases map to TRBD2. Germline-derived CDR1 and CDR2 are SQVTM and ANQGSEA. V trimming: 5 bases; J trimming: 1 base; junction bases outside the gene matches: 7. This CDR3 has 14 residues. The variable domain in full, with the rest retrieved from reference TRBV29-1 and TRBJ2-5, is SAVISQKPSRDICQRGTSLTIQCQVDSQVTMMFWYRQQPGQSLTLIATANQGSEATYESGFVIDKFPISRPNLTFSTLTVSNMSPEDSSIYLCSVTTSRFQETQYFGPGTRLLVL.

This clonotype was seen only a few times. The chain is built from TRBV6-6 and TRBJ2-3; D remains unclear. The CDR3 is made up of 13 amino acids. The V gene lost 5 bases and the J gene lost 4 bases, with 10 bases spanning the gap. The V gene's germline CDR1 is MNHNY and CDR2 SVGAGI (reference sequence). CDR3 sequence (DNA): TGTGCCAGCAGTGCGATCAGTCCAGATACGCAGTATTTT. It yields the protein CASSAISPDTQYF.

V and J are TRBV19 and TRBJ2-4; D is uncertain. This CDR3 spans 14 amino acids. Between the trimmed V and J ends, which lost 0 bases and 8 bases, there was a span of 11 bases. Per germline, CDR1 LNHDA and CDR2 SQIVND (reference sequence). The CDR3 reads CASSIEPAGDIQYF. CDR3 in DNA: TGTGCCAGTAGTATAGAGCCAGCAGGAGACATTCAGTACTTC.

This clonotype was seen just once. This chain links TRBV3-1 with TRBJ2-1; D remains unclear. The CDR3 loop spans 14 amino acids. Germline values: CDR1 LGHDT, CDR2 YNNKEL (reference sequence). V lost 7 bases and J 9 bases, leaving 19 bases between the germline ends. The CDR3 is CASTNSIGFGEQFF. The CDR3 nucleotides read TGTGCCAGCACAAACTCTATAGGGTTTGGTGAGCAGTTCTTC.

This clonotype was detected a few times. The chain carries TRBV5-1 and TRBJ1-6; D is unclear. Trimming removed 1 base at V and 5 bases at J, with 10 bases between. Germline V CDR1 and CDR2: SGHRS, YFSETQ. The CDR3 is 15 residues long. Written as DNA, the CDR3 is TGCGCCAGCAGCTTGTGGGCAACCAATAATTCACCCCTCCACTTT. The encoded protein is CASSLWATNNSPLHF.

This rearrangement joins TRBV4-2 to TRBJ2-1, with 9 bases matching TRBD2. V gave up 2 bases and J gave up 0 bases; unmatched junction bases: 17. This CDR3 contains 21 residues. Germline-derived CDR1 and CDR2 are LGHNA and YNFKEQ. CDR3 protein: CASSQPGGTSGLRSSYNEQFF. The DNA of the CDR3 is TGTGCCAGCAGCCAACCGGGAGGAACTAGCGGGCTCCGAAGCTCCTACAATGAGCAGTTCTTC.

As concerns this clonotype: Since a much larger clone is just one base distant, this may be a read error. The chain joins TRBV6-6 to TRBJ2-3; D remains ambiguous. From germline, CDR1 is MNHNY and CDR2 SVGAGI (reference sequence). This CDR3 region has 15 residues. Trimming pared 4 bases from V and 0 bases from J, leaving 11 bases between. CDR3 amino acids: CASSSISSSTDTQYF. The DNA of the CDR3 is TGTGCCAGCAGTTCGATTAGCTCCAGCACAGATACGCAGTATTTT.

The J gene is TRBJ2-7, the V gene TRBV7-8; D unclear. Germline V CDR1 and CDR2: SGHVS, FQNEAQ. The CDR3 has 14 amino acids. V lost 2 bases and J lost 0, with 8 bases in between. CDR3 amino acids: CASSLSRLSYEQYF. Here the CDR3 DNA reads TGTGCCAGCAGCTTATCCAGGCTCTCCTACGAGCAGTACTTC.

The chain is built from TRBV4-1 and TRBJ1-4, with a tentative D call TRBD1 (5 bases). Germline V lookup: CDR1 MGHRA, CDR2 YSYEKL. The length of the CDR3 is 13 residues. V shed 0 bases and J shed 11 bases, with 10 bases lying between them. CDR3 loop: CASSQDLEGKLFF. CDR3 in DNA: TGCGCCAGCAGCCAAGATCTGGAGGGGAAACTGTTTTTT.

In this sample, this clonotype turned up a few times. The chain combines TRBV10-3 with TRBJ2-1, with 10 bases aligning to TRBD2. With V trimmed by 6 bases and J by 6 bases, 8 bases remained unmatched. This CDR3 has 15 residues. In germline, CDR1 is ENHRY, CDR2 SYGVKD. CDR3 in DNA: TGTGCCATCAGCCCTGGTAGCGGGGGGTCCAATGAGCAGTTCTTC. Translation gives CAISPGSGGSNEQFF.

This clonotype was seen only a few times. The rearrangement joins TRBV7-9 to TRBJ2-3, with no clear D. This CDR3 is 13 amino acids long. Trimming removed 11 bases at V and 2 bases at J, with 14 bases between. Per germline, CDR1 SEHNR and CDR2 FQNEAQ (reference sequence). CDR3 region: CAYSAGNTDTQYF. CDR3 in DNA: TGTGCCTACTCAGCAGGCAACACAGATACGCAGTATTTT.

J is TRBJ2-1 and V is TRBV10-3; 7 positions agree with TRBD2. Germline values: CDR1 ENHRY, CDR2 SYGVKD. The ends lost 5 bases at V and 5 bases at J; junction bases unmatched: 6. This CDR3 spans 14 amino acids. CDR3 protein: CAISRDYLNNEQFF. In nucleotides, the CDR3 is TGTGCCATCAGTAGGGACTACTTAAACAATGAGCAGTTCTTC.

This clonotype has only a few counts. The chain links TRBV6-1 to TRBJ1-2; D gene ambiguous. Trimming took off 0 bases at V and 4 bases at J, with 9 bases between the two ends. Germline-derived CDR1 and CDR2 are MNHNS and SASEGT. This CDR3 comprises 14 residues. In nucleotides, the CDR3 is TGTGCCAGCAGTGAAGCAGGAGGACCCTATGGCTACACCTTC. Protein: CASSEAGGPYGYTF.

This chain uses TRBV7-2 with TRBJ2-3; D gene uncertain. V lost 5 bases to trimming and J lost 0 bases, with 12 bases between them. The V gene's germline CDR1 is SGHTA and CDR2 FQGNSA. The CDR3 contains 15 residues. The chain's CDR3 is CASSARADSTDTQYF. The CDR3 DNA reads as TGTGCCAGCAGCGCCCGCGCGGATAGCACAGATACGCAGTATTTT.

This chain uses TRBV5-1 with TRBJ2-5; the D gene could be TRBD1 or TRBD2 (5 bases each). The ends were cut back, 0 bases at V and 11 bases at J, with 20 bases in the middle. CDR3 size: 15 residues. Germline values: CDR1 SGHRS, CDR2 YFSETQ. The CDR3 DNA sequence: TGCGCCAGCAGCTTGGACGTGGGGGTACAGAATGAGCAGTACTTC. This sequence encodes CASSLDVGVQNEQYF.

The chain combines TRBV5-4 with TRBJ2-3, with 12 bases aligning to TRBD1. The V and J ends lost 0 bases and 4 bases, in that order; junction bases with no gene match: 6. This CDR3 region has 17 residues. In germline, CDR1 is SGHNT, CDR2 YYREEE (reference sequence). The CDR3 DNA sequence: TGTGCCAGCAGCTTGGCTCCGGGGACAGGGGGCGCAGATACGCAGTATTTT. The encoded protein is CASSLAPGTGGADTQYF.

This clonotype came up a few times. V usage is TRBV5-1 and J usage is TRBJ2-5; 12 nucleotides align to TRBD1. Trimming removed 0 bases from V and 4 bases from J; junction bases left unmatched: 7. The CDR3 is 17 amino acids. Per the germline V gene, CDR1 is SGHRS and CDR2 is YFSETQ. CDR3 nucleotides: TGCGCCAGCAGCTTGGTTCCGGGACAGGGGGCTTTAGAGACCCAGTACTTC. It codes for CASSLVPGQGALETQYF.

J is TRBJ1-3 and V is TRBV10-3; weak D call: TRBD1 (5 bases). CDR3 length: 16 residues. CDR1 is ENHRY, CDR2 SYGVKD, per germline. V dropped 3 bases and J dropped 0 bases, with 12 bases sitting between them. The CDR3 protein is CAISDYTGTSGNTIYF. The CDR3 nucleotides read TGTGCCATCAGTGATTATACAGGAACCTCTGGAAACACCATATATTTT.

The CDR3 DNA follows: TGCGCCAGCAGCCCCCGCCGGGGAGAAGGTAATGAGCAGTACTTC. This gives the protein CASSPRRGEGNEQYF. V and J are TRBV5-1 and TRBJ2-5, with D perhaps TRBD2 (5 bases). Germline CDR1 is SGHRS and CDR2 is YFSETQ. The CDR3 length is 15 residues. Trimming cost V 4 bases and J 11 bases, with 24 bases left between them.

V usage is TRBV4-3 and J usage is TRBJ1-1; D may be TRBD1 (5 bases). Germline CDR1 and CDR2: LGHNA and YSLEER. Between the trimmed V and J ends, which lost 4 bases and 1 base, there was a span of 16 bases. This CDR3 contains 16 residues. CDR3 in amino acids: CASSPGRLTANTEAFF. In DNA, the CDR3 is TGCGCCAGCAGCCCAGGACGGTTGACAGCGAACACTGAAGCTTTCTTT.

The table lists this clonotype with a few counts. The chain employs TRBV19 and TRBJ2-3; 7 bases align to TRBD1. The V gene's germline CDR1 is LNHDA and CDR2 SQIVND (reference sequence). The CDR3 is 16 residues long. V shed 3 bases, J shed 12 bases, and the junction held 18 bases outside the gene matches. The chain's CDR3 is CASSIPGQPSGASQYF. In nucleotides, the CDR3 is TGTGCCAGTAGTATCCCGGGACAGCCCTCTGGTGCCTCCCAGTATTTT.

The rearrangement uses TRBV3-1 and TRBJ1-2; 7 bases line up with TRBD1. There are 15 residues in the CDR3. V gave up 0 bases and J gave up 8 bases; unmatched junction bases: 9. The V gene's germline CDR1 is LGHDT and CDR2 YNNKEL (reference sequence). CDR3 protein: CASSQEWDSPEGYTF. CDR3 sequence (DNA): TGTGCCAGCAGCCAAGAATGGGACAGCCCCGAGGGCTACACCTTC.

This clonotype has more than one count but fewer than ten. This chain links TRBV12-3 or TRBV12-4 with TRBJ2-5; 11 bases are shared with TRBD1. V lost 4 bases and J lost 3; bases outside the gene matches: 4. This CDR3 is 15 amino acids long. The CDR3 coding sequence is TGTGCCAGCAGTTCGGGACAGGGGGATAAAGAGACCCAGTACTTC. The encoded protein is CASSSGQGDKETQYF.

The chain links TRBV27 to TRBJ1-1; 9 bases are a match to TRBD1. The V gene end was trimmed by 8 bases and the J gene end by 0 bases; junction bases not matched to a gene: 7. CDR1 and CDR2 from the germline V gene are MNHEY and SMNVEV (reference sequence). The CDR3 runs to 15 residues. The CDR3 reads CASRMRDRVNTEAFF. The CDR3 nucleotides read TGTGCCAGCCGAATGCGGGACAGGGTGAACACTGAAGCTTTCTTT.

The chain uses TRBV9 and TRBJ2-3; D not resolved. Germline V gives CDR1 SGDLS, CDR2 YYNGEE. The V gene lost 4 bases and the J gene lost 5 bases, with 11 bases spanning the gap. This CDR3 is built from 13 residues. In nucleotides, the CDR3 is TGTGCCAGCAGCCCCTCGACTCTAGATACGCAGTATTTT. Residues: CASSPSTLDTQYF.